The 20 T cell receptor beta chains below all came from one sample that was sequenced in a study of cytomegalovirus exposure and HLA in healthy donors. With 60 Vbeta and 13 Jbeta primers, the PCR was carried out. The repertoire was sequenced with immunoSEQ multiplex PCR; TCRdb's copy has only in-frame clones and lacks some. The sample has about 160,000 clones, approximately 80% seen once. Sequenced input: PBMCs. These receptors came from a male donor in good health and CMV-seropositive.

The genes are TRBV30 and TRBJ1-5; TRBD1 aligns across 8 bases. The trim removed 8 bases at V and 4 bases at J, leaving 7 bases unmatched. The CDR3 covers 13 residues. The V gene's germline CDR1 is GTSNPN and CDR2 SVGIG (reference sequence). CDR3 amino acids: CAGSRTGNQPQHF. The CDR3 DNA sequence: TGTGCCGGATCCAGGACAGGGAATCAGCCCCAGCATTTT.

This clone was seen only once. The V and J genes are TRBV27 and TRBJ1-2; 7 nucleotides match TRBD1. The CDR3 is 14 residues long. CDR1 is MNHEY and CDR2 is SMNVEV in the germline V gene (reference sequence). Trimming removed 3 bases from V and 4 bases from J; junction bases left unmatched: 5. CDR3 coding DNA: TGTGCCAGCAGTTTCGGAGGGGGCGGCTATGGCTACACCTTC. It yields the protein CASSFGGGGYGYTF.

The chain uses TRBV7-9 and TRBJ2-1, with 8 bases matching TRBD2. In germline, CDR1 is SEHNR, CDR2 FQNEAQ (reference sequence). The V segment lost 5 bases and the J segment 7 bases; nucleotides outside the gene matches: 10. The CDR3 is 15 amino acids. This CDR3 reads CASSTRTSIRNEQFF. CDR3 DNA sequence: TGTGCCAGCAGCACCAGGACTAGCATAAGGAATGAGCAGTTCTTC. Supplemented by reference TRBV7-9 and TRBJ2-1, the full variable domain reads DTGVSQNPRHKITKRGQNVTFRCDPISEHNRLYWYRQTLGQGPEFLTYFQNEAQLEKSRLLSDRFSAERPKGSFSTLEIQRTEQGDSAMYLCASSTRTSIRNEQFFGPGTRLTVL.

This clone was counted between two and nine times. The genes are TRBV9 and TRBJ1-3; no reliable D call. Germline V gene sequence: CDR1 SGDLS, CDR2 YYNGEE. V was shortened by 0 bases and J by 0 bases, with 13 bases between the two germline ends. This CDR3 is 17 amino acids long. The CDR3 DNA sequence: TGTGCCAGCAGCGTAGGAGCAGGTTCCCCCTCTGGAAACACCATATATTTT. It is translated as CASSVGAGSPSGNTIYF.

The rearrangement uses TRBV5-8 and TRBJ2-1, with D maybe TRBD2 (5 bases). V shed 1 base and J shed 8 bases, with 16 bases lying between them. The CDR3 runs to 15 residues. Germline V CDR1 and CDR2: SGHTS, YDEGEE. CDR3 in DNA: TGTGCCAGCAGCTTGAGGACCAGGAGGTCCTATGAGCAGTTCTTC. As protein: CASSLRTRRSYEQFF.

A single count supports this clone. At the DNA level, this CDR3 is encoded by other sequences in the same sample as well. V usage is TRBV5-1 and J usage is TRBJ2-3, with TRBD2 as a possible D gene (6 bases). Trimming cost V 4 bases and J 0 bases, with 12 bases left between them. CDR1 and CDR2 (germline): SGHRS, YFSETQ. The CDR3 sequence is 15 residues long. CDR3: CASSGGVTSTDTQYF. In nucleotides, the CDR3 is TGCGCCAGCAGCGGCGGGGTGACTAGCACAGATACGCAGTATTTT. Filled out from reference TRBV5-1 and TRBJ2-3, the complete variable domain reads KAGVTQTPRYLIKTRGQQVTLSCSPISGHRSVSWYQQTPGQGLQFLFEYFSETQRNKGNFPGRFSGRQFSNSRSEMNVSTLELGDSALYLCASSGGVTSTDTQYFGPGTRLTVL.

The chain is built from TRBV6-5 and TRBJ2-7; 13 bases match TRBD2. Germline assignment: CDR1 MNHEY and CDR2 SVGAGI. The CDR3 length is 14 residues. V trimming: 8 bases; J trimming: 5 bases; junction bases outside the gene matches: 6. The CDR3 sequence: CASGGLAGMDEQYF. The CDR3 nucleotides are TGTGCCAGCGGGGGACTAGCGGGAATGGACGAGCAGTACTTC.

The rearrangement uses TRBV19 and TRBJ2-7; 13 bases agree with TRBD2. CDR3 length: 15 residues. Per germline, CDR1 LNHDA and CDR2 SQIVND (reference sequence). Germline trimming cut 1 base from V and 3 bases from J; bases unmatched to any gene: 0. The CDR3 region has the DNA TGTGCCAGTAGTATAGGGACTAGCGGGAGCTACGAGCAGTACTTC. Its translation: CASSIGTSGSYEQYF.

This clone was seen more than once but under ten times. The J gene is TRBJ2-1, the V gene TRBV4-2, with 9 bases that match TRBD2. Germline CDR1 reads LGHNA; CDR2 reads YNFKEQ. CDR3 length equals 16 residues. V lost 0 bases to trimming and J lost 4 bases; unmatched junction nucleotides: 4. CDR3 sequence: CASSQDEAGGYNEQFF. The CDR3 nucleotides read TGTGCCAGCAGCCAAGATGAGGCGGGAGGGTACAATGAGCAGTTCTTC.

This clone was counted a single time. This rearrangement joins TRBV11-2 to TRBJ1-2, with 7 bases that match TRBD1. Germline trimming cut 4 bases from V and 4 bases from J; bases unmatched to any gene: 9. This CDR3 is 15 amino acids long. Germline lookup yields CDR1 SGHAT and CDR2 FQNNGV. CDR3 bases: TGTGCCAGCAGCTCAATTACCCGGGACAGCTATGGCTACACCTTC. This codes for CASSSITRDSYGYTF.

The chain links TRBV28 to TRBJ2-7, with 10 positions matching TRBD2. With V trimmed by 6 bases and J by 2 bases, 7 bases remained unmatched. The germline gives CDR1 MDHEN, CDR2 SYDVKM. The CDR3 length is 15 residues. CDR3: CASSSTTSGTYEQYF. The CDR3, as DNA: TGTGCCAGCAGCTCAACCACTAGCGGGACCTACGAGCAGTACTTC.

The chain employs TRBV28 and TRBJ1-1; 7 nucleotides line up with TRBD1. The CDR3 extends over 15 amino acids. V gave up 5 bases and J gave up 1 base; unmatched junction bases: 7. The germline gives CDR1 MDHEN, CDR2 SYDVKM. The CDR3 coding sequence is TGTGCCAGCAGTCCAACACAGGGGCGGAACACTGAAGCTTTCTTT. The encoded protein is CASSPTQGRNTEAFF.

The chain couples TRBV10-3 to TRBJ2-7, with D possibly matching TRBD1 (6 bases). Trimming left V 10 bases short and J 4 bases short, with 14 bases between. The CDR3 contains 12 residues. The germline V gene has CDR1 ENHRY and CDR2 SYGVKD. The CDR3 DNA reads TGTGCCACTCAGGGGAATTGGTACGAGCAGTACTTC. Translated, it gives CATQGNWYEQYF.

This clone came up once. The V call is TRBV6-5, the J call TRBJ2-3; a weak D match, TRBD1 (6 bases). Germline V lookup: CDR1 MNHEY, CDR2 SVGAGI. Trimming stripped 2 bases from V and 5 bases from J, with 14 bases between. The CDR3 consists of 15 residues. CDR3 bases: TGTGCCAGCAGTTACCCGTCCAGGGGAAAAGATACGCAGTATTTT. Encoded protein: CASSYPSRGKDTQYF.

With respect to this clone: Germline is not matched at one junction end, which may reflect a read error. The CDR3 loop reads CAGSLGGQREGEQYF. The CDR3 bases are TGTGCCGGCAGCTTGGGAGGCCAGCGGGAGGGCGAGCAGTACTTC. The chain is built from TRBV5-4 and TRBJ2-7; 10 positions agree with TRBD2. CDR3 length: 15 amino acids. The V gene's germline CDR1 is SGHNT and CDR2 YYREEE (reference sequence).

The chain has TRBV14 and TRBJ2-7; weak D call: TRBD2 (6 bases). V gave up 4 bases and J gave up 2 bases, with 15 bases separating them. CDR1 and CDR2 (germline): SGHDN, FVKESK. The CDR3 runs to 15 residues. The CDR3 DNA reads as TGTGCCAGCAGCCCTGCCGGGCGCGGGACCTACGAGCAGTACTTC. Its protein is CASSPAGRGTYEQYF.

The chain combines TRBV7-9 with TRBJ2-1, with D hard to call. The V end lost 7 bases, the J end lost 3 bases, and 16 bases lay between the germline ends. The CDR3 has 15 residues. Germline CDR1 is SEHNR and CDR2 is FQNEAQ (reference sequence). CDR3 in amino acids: CASNVPSGVYNEQFF. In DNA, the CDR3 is TGTGCCAGCAACGTCCCTTCAGGCGTCTACAATGAGCAGTTCTTC.

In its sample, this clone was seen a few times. The CDR3 DNA follows: TGTGCCAGCATCCCCAACAGGGTGAACACTGAAGCTTTCTTT. It is translated as CASIPNRVNTEAFF. This chain connects TRBV27 to TRBJ1-1, with a weak D call TRBD1 (6 bases). Germline assignment: CDR1 MNHEY and CDR2 SMNVEV (reference sequence). The CDR3 is 14 residues long. V was cut by 7 bases and J by 0 bases, with 12 bases left in between.

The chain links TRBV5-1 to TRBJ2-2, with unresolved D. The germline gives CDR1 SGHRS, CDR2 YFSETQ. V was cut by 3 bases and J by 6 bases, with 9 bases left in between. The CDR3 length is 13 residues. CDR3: CASSSTLAGELFF. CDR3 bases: TGCGCCAGCAGCTCCACCCTAGCCGGGGAGCTGTTTTTT. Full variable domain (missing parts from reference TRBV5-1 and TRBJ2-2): KAGVTQTPRYLIKTRGQQVTLSCSPISGHRSVSWYQQTPGQGLQFLFEYFSETQRNKGNFPGRFSGRQFSNSRSEMNVSTLELGDSALYLCASSSTLAGELFFGEGSRLTVL.

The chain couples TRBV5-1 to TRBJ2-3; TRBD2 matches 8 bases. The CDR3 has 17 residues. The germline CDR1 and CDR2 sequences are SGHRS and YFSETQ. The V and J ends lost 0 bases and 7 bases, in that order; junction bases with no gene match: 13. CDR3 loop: CASSLGGGSISPNTQYF. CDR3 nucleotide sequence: TGCGCCAGCAGCTTGGGCGGGGGGTCTATTAGCCCAAATACGCAGTATTTT.